This T cell receptor (beta chain) is drawn from a study of early T cells in non-severe SARS-CoV-2 infection. For the study at large: Sequencing was performed on bulk RNA from unsorted whole blood, leaving chains unpaired.

Each single cDNA molecule received a unique molecular identifier. TCRdb re-called the 5' RACE reads with MiXCR, one entry per CDR3 protein. The sample contains roughly 100,000 distinct CDR3 sequences, over 10% of which appear only once. The CDR3 consists of 15 residues. The germline gives CDR1 SGHAT, CDR2 FQNNGV. V lost 3 bases and J lost 3, with 12 bases in between. Findings of the study overall: VDJdb matching skewed toward anti-spike CD8 responses, missing private and CD4 specificities.

In the case of this clonotype: The target antigen is unknown.

This clonotype was obtained from an adult who was a healthcare worker with PCR-confirmed SARS-CoV-2 infection or an uninfected control (not recorded which). This rearrangement joins TRBV11-2 to TRBJ2-1, with D possibly TRBD2 on 5 matching bases. The sequenced sample consisted of whole blood. This CDR3 is CASSFIGRGYNEQFF. The CDR3 DNA is TGTGCCAGCAGCTTTATAGGACGGGGCTACAATGAGCAGTTCTTC.